The rows below give T cell receptor beta chains drawn from one sample of a study of blood T cell repertoires in COVID-19. Clones were sequenced by immunoSEQ multiplex PCR, and TCRdb holds only the in-frame ones, with some missing. In the table there are 90,000 to 150,000 clones, around 77% of which are singletons. The sample taken for sequencing was peripheral blood. The receptors stem from a human donor in a cohort sampled during active COVID-19. The CDR3 runs from the conserved cysteine through the conserved F or W. The order of the fields is D gene, J gene, V gene, clone size, CDR3 DNA, CDR3 protein. D genes are given only for firm matches. The listing skips clone size in some rows; elsewhere it reads once, few, many or a size class.

>-|TRBJ1-1|TRBV10-1|-
TGCGCCAGCAGTCCCCCGGGAGGTACTGAAGCTTTCTTT
CASSPPGGTEAFF
>-|TRBJ1-2|TRBV7-9|-
TGTGCCAGCAGCCCCCAGGATTTTGGCTACACCTTC
CASSPQDFGYTF
>-|TRBJ1-5|TRBV30|-
TGTGCCTGGAGTAAACCGGGGGGTCAGCCCCAGCATTTT
CAWSKPGGQPQHF
>TRBD1|TRBJ2-7|TRBV11-2|-
TGTGCCAGCAGCTTAGGGACAGGGGAAGGCCACGAGCAGTACTTC
CASSLGTGEGHEQYF
>-|TRBJ1-2|TRBV29-1|once
TGCAGCGTTGAGACGGAGGGTAGCGACTATGGCTACACCTTC
CSVETEGSDYGYTF
>-|TRBJ1-2|TRBV7-9|-
TGTGCCAGCAGCGTGGACAGCAACTATGGCTACACCTTC
CASSVDSNYGYTF
>-|TRBJ2-3|TRBV5-5|-
TGTGCCAGCAGCTTGGGGACAGTGTATTTT
CASSLGTVYF
>-|TRBJ2-1|TRBV4-2|-
TGTGCCAGCAGCCTGGACTTAAGCTCCTACAATGAGCAGTTCTTC
CASSLDLSSYNEQFF
>TRBD1|TRBJ1-1|TRBV27|-
TGTGCCAGCAGTTTCGGGACAGGAAACACTGAAGCTTTCTTT
CASSFGTGNTEAFF
>-|TRBJ1-1|TRBV9|-
TGTGCCAGCAGCCCTTGGGGGGGACAAACTGAAGCTTTCTTT
CASSPWGGQTEAFF
>TRBD1|TRBJ2-7|TRBV14|-
TGTGCCAGCAGCCTCGGACAGGGTCCTATCTACGAGCAGTACTTC
CASSLGQGPIYEQYF
>-|TRBJ1-3|TRBV25-1|once
TGTGCCAGCAGTGACCCCGGGATCCTTGGAAACACCATATATTTT
CASSDPGILGNTIYF
>-|TRBJ2-1|TRBV24-1|-
TGTGCCACCAGTGATTCGACAGGGAGTGGGGGGCAATCCTACAATGAGCAGTTCTTC
CATSDSTGSGGQSYNEQFF
>-|TRBJ1-2|TRBV4-1|few
TGCGCCAGCAGCCAAGATACGGCAGGGAGGGGCTACACCTTC
CASSQDTAGRGYTF
>-|TRBJ2-3|TRBV7-3|-
TGTGCCAGCAGCCTTGGGGGCCCCGCAGATACGCAGTATTTT
CASSLGGPADTQYF
>TRBD2|TRBJ2-2|TRBV9|-
TGTGCCAGCAGCGTACCAAGCGGGAGCGGGGAGCTGTTTTTT
CASSVPSGSGELFF
>TRBD1|TRBJ1-6|TRBV19|-
TGTGCCAGTAGTATCGGACAGGGAGGTAATTCACCCCTCCACTTT
CASSIGQGGNSPLHF
>-|TRBJ1-2|TRBV6-5|-
TGTGCCAGCAGTTCAGAAGGGGCCTATGGCTACACCTTC
CASSSEGAYGYTF
>TRBD2|TRBJ2-7|TRBV23-1|-
TGCGCCAGCAGTCAACGGACTAGCGAGATCTACGAGCAGTACTTC
CASSQRTSEIYEQYF
>-|TRBJ1-2|TRBV6-5|-
TGTGCCAGCAGGGACATAACAAACTATGGCTACACCTTC
CASRDITNYGYTF
>-|TRBJ2-7|TRBV7-9|-
TGTGCCAGCAGCTTATCTAGCAGCTACGAGCAGTACTTC
CASSLSSSYEQYF
>-|TRBJ1-1|TRBV2|-
TGTGCCAGCAGTGGACCCGGACAGTCGCAGTATAACACTGAAGCTTTCTTT
CASSGPGQSQYNTEAFF
>TRBD1|TRBJ1-1|TRBV27|-
TGTGCCAGCAGCCTAAAAGGGACAGGAGTGGAAGCTTTCTTT
CASSLKGTGVEAFF
>-|TRBJ1-1|TRBV9|-
TGTGCCAGCAGCGTAGGCCCGAGCGCTGAAGCTTTCTTT
CASSVGPSAEAFF
>-|TRBJ1-3|TRBV15|-
TGTGCCACCAGCAGAGATCGAGTCTCTGGAAACACCATATATTTT
CATSRDRVSGNTIYF
>-|TRBJ1-1|TRBV27|-
TGTGCCAGCAGTTTGGTACAGGGTGAGGCTGAAGCTTTCTTT
CASSLVQGEAEAFF
>TRBD1|TRBJ2-1|TRBV4-1|-
TGCGCCAGCAGCCAAGGCCAGAGGGACAGGGGCAGGTCCTACAATGAGCAGTTCTTC
CASSQGQRDRGRSYNEQFF
>-|TRBJ2-7|TRBV4-2|few
TGTGCCAGCAGCCGCTTCCGGCAGGGCTACGAGCAGTACTTC
CASSRFRQGYEQYF
>-|TRBJ2-5|TRBV3-1/TRBV3-2|-
TGTGCCAGCAACCAGCAAACTCCGCCTCGGGAGACCCAGTACTTC
CASNQQTPPRETQYF
>-|TRBJ2-7|TRBV2|many
TGTGCCAGCAGAGAGGGAATGGGCGAGCAGTACTTC
CASREGMGEQYF
>-|TRBJ1-1|TRBV7-6|-
TGTGCCAGCAGCCCCGAGATGTGGGGCGAAGCTTTCTTT
CASSPEMWGEAFF
>TRBD2|TRBJ2-3|TRBV7-3|-
TGTGCCAGCAGCCCTAGCGGGGCTACCACAGATACGCAGTATTTT
CASSPSGATTDTQYF
>TRBD1|TRBJ2-7|TRBV13|-
TGTGCCAGCAGCTTAGCGGGCAGGGGGCCCTCCTACGAGCAGTACTTC
CASSLAGRGPSYEQYF
>-|TRBJ2-5|TRBV5-4|-
TGTGCCAGCAGCTTGACGGGAGTGGGGGAGACCCAGTACTTC
CASSLTGVGETQYF
>TRBD2|TRBJ2-5|TRBV5-4|-
TGTGCCAGCAGCTTGGGGGGACTAGCGGGCTCGGCCCAGTACTTC
CASSLGGLAGSAQYF
>TRBD2|TRBJ2-1|TRBV5-4|-
TGTGCCAGCAGCCTGCCGGGGGGCTCCTACAATGAGCAGTTCTTC
CASSLPGGSYNEQFF
>TRBD1|TRBJ2-7|TRBV18|-
TGTGCCAGCTCACCCGGGACAGGTCGGGACGAGCAGTACTTC
CASSPGTGRDEQYF
>TRBD2|TRBJ2-7|TRBV4-2|few
TGTGCCAGCAGCCAAGATGTAGGGGACGGGACTAGCGACGAGCAGTACTTC
CASSQDVGDGTSDEQYF
>-|TRBJ1-3|TRBV7-9|-
TGTGCCAGCAGCTTAGCCGGGACAACTGGAAACACCATATATTTT
CASSLAGTTGNTIYF
>-|TRBJ2-5|TRBV6-5|-
TGTGCCAGCAGCCCCTCGGGCCAAGAGACCCAGTACTTC
CASSPSGQETQYF
>-|TRBJ1-2|TRBV5-4|-
TGTGCCAGCAGCTTGGCCGGCAGATTGGGCTATGGTTACACCTTC
CASSLAGRLGYGYTF
>-|TRBJ1-2|TRBV6-6|-
TGTGCCAGCAGTTACGTCCGCGGGGCGCAGGATGGCTACACCTTC
CASSYVRGAQDGYTF
>-|TRBJ1-2|TRBV9|-
TGTGCCAGCAGCACCTCGACAGCGGGCTATGGCTACACCTTC
CASSTSTAGYGYTF
>-|TRBJ2-1|TRBV18|-
TGTGCCAGCTCCCCTCGGCGAGGGAACAATGAGCAGTTCTTC
CASSPRRGNNEQFF
>-|TRBJ2-7|TRBV5-6|-
TGTGCCAGCAGCTTGTTGGGGCCCTCCTACGAGCAGTACTTC
CASSLLGPSYEQYF
>-|TRBJ1-1|TRBV10-3|-
TGTGCCATCAGGGGACGACAGGAGAACACTGAAGCTTTCTTT
CAIRGRQENTEAFF
>-|TRBJ1-2|TRBV5-1|-
TGCGCCAGCAGCTCATCGGACAATAGGGTTTATGGCTACACCTTC
CASSSSDNRVYGYTF
>TRBD1|TRBJ2-7|TRBV11-2|-
TGTGCCAGCAGCTTAGGGACAGGGGCCTACGAGCAGTACTTC
CASSLGTGAYEQYF
>TRBD1|TRBJ1-4|TRBV4-1|-
TGCGCCAGCAGCCAACTGGGACAGGGCATCCTAAATGAAAAACTGTTTTTT
CASSQLGQGILNEKLFF
>-|TRBJ1-1|TRBV7-9|-
TGTGCCAGCAGCTTCGCGCAGGGTGAAGCTTTCTTT
CASSFAQGEAFF
>TRBD2|TRBJ2-1|TRBV24-1|-
TGTGCCACCAGTGAGCATACTAGCGGGAACTACAATGAGCAGTTCTTC
CATSEHTSGNYNEQFF